This T cell receptor (beta chain) comes out of a study of CD8 T cells in ankylosing spondylitis. Study-wide findings and caveats: Characteristic, it appeared, of ankylosing spondylitis blood was a TCR beta motif of eight highly homologous variants. Disease-associated clones were reportedly significantly overrepresented in matched ankylosing spondylitis synovial fluid. CD8+ cells made up the disease-linked clones, which were relatively rare in peripheral blood. Existing reports had already noted some motif variants in reactive arthritis synovial fluid and blood.

Each TCR beta library was made by quantitative 5'-RACE that incorporated molecular barcodes. TCRdb processed the 5' RACE reads anew with MiXCR; each CDR3 protein has one entry. The data contain about 500,000 distinct CDR3 sequences, approximately 5% of them singletons. V lost 7 bases and J 5 bases, leaving 17 bases between the germline ends. The CDR3 totals 14 residues. Looked up from germline, CDR1 is MNHEY and CDR2 is SMNVEV (reference sequence). This clonotype appeared many times. What it binds is unknown. The gene calls are TRBV27 and TRBJ1-2; D call uncertain. The clonotype was recovered from a male donor with ankylosing spondylitis. The source material was blood, either unsorted or a sorted T cell fraction (not recorded which). The CDR3 sequence: CASTPFGQDYGYTF. The CDR3 DNA is TGTGCCAGCACCCCGTTCGGGCAAGATTATGGCTACACCTTC.